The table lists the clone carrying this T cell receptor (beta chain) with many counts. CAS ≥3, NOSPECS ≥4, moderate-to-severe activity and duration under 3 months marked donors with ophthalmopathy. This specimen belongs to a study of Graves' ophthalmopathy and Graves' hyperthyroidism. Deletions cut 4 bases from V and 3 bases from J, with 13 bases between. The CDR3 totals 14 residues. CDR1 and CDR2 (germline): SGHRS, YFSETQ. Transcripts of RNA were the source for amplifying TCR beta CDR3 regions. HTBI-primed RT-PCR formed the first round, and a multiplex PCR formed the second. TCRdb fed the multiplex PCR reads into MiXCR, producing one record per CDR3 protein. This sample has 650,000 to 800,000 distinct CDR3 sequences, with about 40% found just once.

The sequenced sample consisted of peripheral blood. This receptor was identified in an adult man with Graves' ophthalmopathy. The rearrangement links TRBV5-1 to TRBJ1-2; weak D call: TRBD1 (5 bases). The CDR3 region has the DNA TGCGCCAGCAGCCTGAACGGGGCGGACTATGGCTACACCTTC. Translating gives CASSLNGADYGYTF. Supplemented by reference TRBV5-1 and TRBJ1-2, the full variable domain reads KAGVTQTPRYLIKTRGQQVTLSCSPISGHRSVSWYQQTPGQGLQFLFEYFSETQRNKGNFPGRFSGRQFSNSRSEMNVSTLELGDSALYLCASSLNGADYGYTFGSGTRLTVV.